Below are 30 T cell receptor beta chains sequenced from a single sample in a study of spatial heterogeneity in lung cancer. TCRdb itself ran the 5' RACE reads through MiXCR, one entry per CDR3 protein. This sample yields about 3,300 distinct CDR3 sequences, of which roughly 3.3% are seen a single time; approximately 17% belongs to the top ten. Regarding time point: sample taken at primary tumor resection. Sequences were derived from lung tissue, sampled at surgery. The source of these receptors is a human donor with early-stage non-small cell lung cancer.

Relative to its sample, this clonotype is medium-sized (0.01 to 0.1%). This beta chain is a stray read from a library made for alpha chains; its abundance is not meaningful. The rearrangement uses TRBV7-2 and TRBJ1-2; D gene unclear. With 1 base removed from V and 4 bases from J, the gap between germline ends came to 7 bases. Germline-derived CDR1 and CDR2 are SGHTA and FQGNSA. This CDR3 has 13 residues. CDR3 sequence: CASSLDSGYGYTF. The CDR3 region has the DNA TGTGCCAGCAGCTTAGACAGCGGCTATGGCTACACCTTC.

This clonotype was picked up many times. Since it is a stray read in a library aimed at alpha chains, this beta chain has a size that is not meaningful. V and J are TRBV5-6 and TRBJ2-2; D could derive from TRBD1 or TRBD2 (5 bases each). There are 16 residues in the CDR3. Germline V gives CDR1 SGHDT, CDR2 YYEEEE. V lost 4 bases to trimming and J lost 0 bases, with 13 bases between them. CDR3 sequence: CASSHAGTANTGELFF. The CDR3, as DNA: TGTGCCAGCAGCCATGCCGGGACGGCGAACACCGGGGAGCTGTTTTTT. The variable domain in full, with the rest retrieved from reference TRBV5-6 and TRBJ2-2, is DAGVTQSPTHLIKTRGQQVTLRCSPKSGHDTVSWYQQALGQGPQFIFQYYEEEERQRGNFPDRFSGHQFPNYSSELNVNALLLGDSALYLCASSHAGTANTGELFFGEGSRLTVL.

This clonotype was found a few times. Being off target in a library aimed at alpha chains, this beta chain has a size of little meaning. The J gene is TRBJ1-2, the V gene TRBV5-4; D might be TRBD1 (6 bases). With 5 bases removed from V and 5 bases from J, the gap between germline ends came to 22 bases. Germline CDR1 and CDR2: SGHNT and YYREEE (reference sequence). The CDR3 has 16 residues. CDR3 sequence: CASRDPPGGSKYGYTF. CDR3 nucleotides: TGTGCCAGCAGGGATCCGCCGGGGGGCTCGAAGTATGGCTACACCTTC.

This clonotype is medium-sized (0.01 to 0.1%). This beta chain is off target for a library built for alpha chains, so its abundance means little. The genes are TRBV5-4 and TRBJ1-2; D not certain. The V end lost 0 bases, the J end lost 5 bases, and 17 bases lay between the germline ends. The CDR3 extends over 16 amino acids. Germline CDR1 reads SGHNT; CDR2 reads YYREEE (reference sequence). The CDR3 loop is CASSLDPFGRFYGYTF. The CDR3 DNA sequence: TGTGCCAGCAGCTTGGACCCCTTCGGCCGTTTTTATGGCTACACCTTC.

By share, this clonotype counts as medium-sized. This beta chain was picked up by a library intended for alpha chains and is off target, so its count carries little meaning. This chain uses TRBV11-2 with TRBJ2-6; 11 bases line up with TRBD1. The V gene end was trimmed by 5 bases and the J gene end by 3 bases; junction bases not matched to a gene: 3. The CDR3 sequence is 16 residues long. Germline CDR1 SGHAT, CDR2 FQNNGV. The CDR3, as DNA: TGTGCCAGCAGCAGGACAGGGGGCTATGGGGCCAACGTCCTGACTTTC. It is translated as CASSRTGGYGANVLTF.

In its sample, this clonotype is medium-sized. This beta chain lies outside the target of a library built for alpha chains; its clone size means little. V usage is TRBV10-3 and J usage is TRBJ2-1; D not certain. The CDR3 consists of 12 residues. Trimming took 8 bases from V and 10 from J, leaving 15 bases between them. CDR1 ENHRY and CDR2 SYGVKD come from the germline V gene. In DNA, the CDR3 is TGTGCCATCGAATCTGCGGTTAGGGAGCAGTTCTTC. Amino acid sequence: CAIESAVREQFF.

Ten or more counts support this clonotype. This beta chain is a stray read from a library made for alpha chains; its abundance is not meaningful. The chain links TRBV3-1 to TRBJ1-1, with no clear D. Trimming removed 0 bases from V and 3 bases from J, with 17 bases in between. Germline V CDR1 and CDR2: LGHDT, YNNKEL (reference sequence). This CDR3 has 17 amino acids. The CDR3 coding sequence is TGTGCCAGCAGCCAAGACCCACTTGGGTACGGGGACACTGAAGCTTTCTTT. The encoded protein is CASSQDPLGYGDTEAFF.

This clonotype was seen ten or more times. This beta chain is an off-target read within a library intended for alpha chains, so its frequency means little. The J gene is TRBJ1-5, the V gene TRBV7-2; D ambiguous. This CDR3 is built from 13 residues. Germline CDR1 and CDR2: SGHTA and FQGNSA. V was clipped by 5 bases and J by 8 bases, with 13 bases between them. For the CDR3, the DNA is TGTGCCAGCAGCCCCCGAGGGTCGGAGCCCCAGCATTTT. It codes for CASSPRGSEPQHF.

Comments on this clonotype: The library was designed around alpha chains, so this beta chain is a stray read whose abundance carries little weight. J is TRBJ2-3 and V is TRBV11-2, with D tentatively TRBD2 (6 bases). CDR3 size: 16 residues. Trimming shortened V by 5 bases and J by 3 bases, and 18 bases separated the two germline ends. CDR1 SGHAT and CDR2 FQNNGV come from the germline V gene. CDR3 in amino acids: CASSPSSAGLTDTQYF. The CDR3 DNA reads TGTGCCAGCAGCCCCAGCTCGGCGGGGCTAACAGATACGCAGTATTTT. Complete variable domain (other parts from reference TRBV11-2 and TRBJ2-3): EAGVAQSPRYKIIEKRQSVAFWCNPISGHATLYWYQQILGQGPKLLIQFQNNGVVDDSQLPKDRFSAERLKGVDSTLKIQPAKLEDSAVYLCASSPSSAGLTDTQYFGPGTRLTVL.

This clonotype was picked up many times. A library prepared for alpha chains yielded this beta chain as an off-target read; its size is of little meaning. The chain is built from TRBV5-6 and TRBJ1-4, with D tentatively TRBD1 (5 bases). V lost 4 bases, J lost 8 bases, and 12 bases lay in between. CDR1 is SGHDT and CDR2 is YYEEEE in the germline V gene. The CDR3 runs 13 residues. Here the CDR3 DNA reads TGTGCCAGCAGCAGGGACCTTGAGGAAAAACTGTTTTTT. Amino acid sequence: CASSRDLEEKLFF.

Within the sample, this clonotype is medium-sized (0.01 to 0.1%). This beta chain lies outside the target of a library built for alpha chains; its clone size means little. This sequence joins TRBV9 and TRBJ1-3, with D maybe TRBD1 (5 bases). Germline V gene sequence: CDR1 SGDLS, CDR2 YYNGEE. This CDR3 spans 16 amino acids. The V end was cut by 4 bases, the J end by 0 bases, with 14 bases between. The CDR3 spells CASSPVGTDSGNTIYF. The CDR3 region has the DNA TGTGCCAGCAGCCCTGTGGGGACCGACTCTGGAAACACCATATATTTT.

On this clonotype: Because this beta chain is a stray read in a library intended to capture alpha chains, its abundance should not be given much weight. This chain links TRBV6-2 or TRBV6-3 with TRBJ2-7; TRBD1 is a possible D gene (5 bases). Trimming took off 0 bases at V and 6 bases at J, with 12 bases between the two ends. This CDR3 spans 14 amino acids. CDR1 and CDR2 from the germline V gene are MNHEY and SVGEGT. CDR3 loop: CASSYSPARVEQYF. Here the CDR3 DNA reads TGTGCCAGCAGTTACTCGCCGGCCAGGGTCGAGCAGTACTTC.

This clonotype was observed many times. A library prepared for alpha chains yielded this beta chain as an off-target read; its size is of little meaning. This chain connects TRBV20-1 to TRBJ1-2; TRBD1 is a possible D gene (5 bases). Germline assignment: CDR1 DFQATT and CDR2 SNEGSKA (reference sequence). CDR3 length equals 14 residues. Trimming stripped 1 base from V and 5 bases from J, with 14 bases between. CDR3 sequence (DNA): TGCAGTGCTAGAGTGGGGGGAGTAGGGTATGGCTACACCTTC. The encoded protein is CSARVGGVGYGYTF.

This clonotype rates as medium-sized. With the library built for alpha chains, this beta chain is off target and its frequency is not meaningful. The rearrangement links TRBV7-2 to TRBJ2-1; 7 nucleotides agree with TRBD1. The V gene's germline CDR1 is SGHTA and CDR2 FQGNSA. The CDR3 length is 15 residues. V lost 4 bases, J lost 10 bases, and 13 bases stayed unmatched. The CDR3 DNA reads TGTGCCAGCAGCTCCTTAGGGGTTACAGGGGAGGAGCAGTTCTTC. This sequence encodes CASSSLGVTGEEQFF.

Within the sample, this clonotype is medium-sized. This beta chain represents an off-target read in a library built for alpha chains; its size is of limited meaning. V and J are TRBV7-2 and TRBJ2-2; 10 bases agree with TRBD2. The ends lost 5 bases at V and 4 bases at J; junction bases unmatched: 7. This CDR3 has 16 residues. Germline-derived CDR1 and CDR2 are SGHTA and FQGNSA. The CDR3 coding sequence is TGTGCCAGCAGCCCATCTAGCGGGGGACGCACCGGGGAGCTGTTTTTT. Translated, it gives CASSPSSGGRTGELFF.

By sample fraction, this clonotype is medium-sized. As an off-target read in a library built for alpha chains, this beta chain has a frequency of little significance. The rearrangement joins TRBV6-5 to TRBJ1-2, with D perhaps TRBD1 (5 bases). The CDR3 runs to 14 residues. Trimming shortened V by 6 bases and J by 2 bases, and 13 bases separated the two germline ends. Germline V CDR1 and CDR2: MNHEY, SVGAGI. The DNA for the CDR3 is TGTGCCAGCAGGACGGGACGCCCGAACTATGGCTACACCTTC. This sequence encodes CASRTGRPNYGYTF.

This clonotype is categorized as medium-sized. Found in a library prepared for alpha chains, this beta chain is an off-target read, and its abundance has little meaning. The rearrangement joins TRBV12-3 or TRBV12-4 to TRBJ2-5, with D maybe TRBD1 (6 bases). The germline V and J ends were trimmed by 6 bases and 5 bases, with 19 bases remaining between them. The CDR3 contains 15 residues. CDR3: CASSPRDTLGETQYF. The CDR3 nucleotides read TGTGCCAGCAGCCCTAGGGACACCCTCGGGGAGACCCAGTACTTC.

This clonotype was recorded many times. Since it is a stray read in a library aimed at alpha chains, this beta chain has a size that is not meaningful. The CDR3 is CASSETGGDYNEQFF. CDR3 DNA: TGTGCCAGCAGTGAGACAGGGGGCGATTACAATGAGCAGTTCTTC. The chain uses TRBV6-4 and TRBJ2-1, with TRBD1 matching over 10 bases. The CDR3 has 15 residues. V gave up 3 bases and J gave up 4 bases; unmatched junction bases: 3. Germline values: CDR1 MRHNA, CDR2 SNTAGT.

This clonotype was recorded a few times. This beta chain appears as a stray read in a library generated for alpha chains; its size is not informative. This chain joins TRBV20-1 and TRBJ2-7, with TRBD1 matching over 8 bases. The CDR3 totals 16 residues. The germline gives CDR1 DFQATT, CDR2 SNEGSKA (reference sequence). With 4 bases clipped from V and 4 bases from J, the junction kept 15 bases outside the gene matches. The CDR3 DNA reads TGCAGTGCTACACGGGACAGGTTGGGGCCTGGGTACGAGCAGTACTTC. Its translation: CSATRDRLGPGYEQYF.

In its sample, this clonotype ranks as medium-sized. Within a library made for alpha chains, this beta chain is off target, and its count is uninformative. This chain links TRBV5-1 with TRBJ2-1; 10 bases match TRBD1. Germline CDR1 reads SGHRS; CDR2 reads YFSETQ. This CDR3 is 15 amino acids long. V shed 5 bases, J shed 9 bases, and the junction held 11 bases outside the gene matches. The CDR3 nucleotides read TGCGCCAGCAGTCCGGGGACAGGGGAGTTGGTTGAGCAGTTCTTC. Residues: CASSPGTGELVEQFF.

This clonotype is medium-sized within its sample. This beta chain represents an off-target read in a library built for alpha chains; its size is of limited meaning. V gene TRBV27 combines with J gene TRBJ1-2; maybe TRBD1 (5 bases). The CDR3 runs 14 residues. V was clipped by 0 bases and J by 8 bases, with 13 bases between them. Germline values: CDR1 MNHEY, CDR2 SMNVEV (reference sequence). The CDR3, as DNA: TGTGCCAGCAGTTTATCGGGGCAGGTCGTGGGCTACACCTTC. Its protein is CASSLSGQVVGYTF.

The table lists this clonotype with many counts. Since it is a stray read in a library aimed at alpha chains, this beta chain has a size that is not meaningful. The chain uses TRBV28 and TRBJ2-5; D gene ambiguous. V was clipped by 5 bases and J by 5 bases, with 9 bases between them. The CDR3 totals 12 residues. The germline CDR1 and CDR2 sequences are MDHEN and SYDVKM. The CDR3 reads CASSPPRETQYF. The CDR3, as DNA: TGTGCCAGCAGTCCGCCCCGGGAGACCCAGTACTTC.

By share, this clonotype ranks as medium-sized. The library was built for alpha chains, so this beta chain is an off-target read and its size means little. DNA of the CDR3: TGTGCCAGCAGTTACTCATCGACAGGAGGCAATCAGCCCCAGCATTTT. This codes for CASSYSSTGGNQPQHF. V and J are TRBV6-6 and TRBJ1-5; possible D gene TRBD1, 6 bases. The ends were cut back, 0 bases at V and 2 bases at J, with 11 bases in the middle. The CDR3 consists of 16 residues. In germline, CDR1 is MNHNY, CDR2 SVGAGI (reference sequence).

For this clonotype: Within a library made for alpha chains, this beta chain is off target, and its count is uninformative. The chain joins TRBV29-1 to TRBJ2-3; 10 nucleotides line up with TRBD1. This CDR3 is built from 13 residues. With 4 bases clipped from V and 7 bases from J, the junction kept 5 bases outside the gene matches. Germline V gene sequence: CDR1 SQVTM, CDR2 ANQGSEA. The CDR3, as DNA: TGCAGCGTTGTAAGACAGGGGGCAAATACGCAGTATTTT. Its translation: CSVVRQGANTQYF.

Judged by abundance, this clonotype is medium-sized. This beta chain is an off-target read within a library intended for alpha chains, so its frequency means little. This chain links TRBV7-2 with TRBJ2-1; 9 positions agree with TRBD1. After removal of 1 base from V and 3 bases from J, the junction contained 7 bases not matched to a gene. This CDR3 has 17 amino acids. Germline V gene data show CDR1 as SGHTA and CDR2 as FQGNSA. CDR3 protein: CASSLDAGTGLYNEQFF. In DNA, the CDR3 is TGTGCCAGCAGCTTAGACGCCGGGACAGGGCTCTACAATGAGCAGTTCTTC.

This clonotype counts as medium-sized. This beta chain lies outside the target of a library built for alpha chains; its clone size means little. The chain recombines TRBV4-3 with TRBJ1-1; D remains unclear. Deletions cut 0 bases from V and 4 bases from J, with 9 bases between. CDR1 is LGHNA, CDR2 YSLEER, per germline. This CDR3 region has 14 residues. The CDR3 region is CASSQERRGTEAFF. CDR3 coding DNA: TGCGCCAGCAGCCAAGAGAGACGGGGCACTGAAGCTTTCTTT.

This clonotype was detected ten times or more. This beta chain is a stray read from a library made for alpha chains; its abundance is not meaningful. The V and J genes are TRBV29-1 and TRBJ2-3; tentatively, D is TRBD1 (5 bases). Trimming cost V 6 bases and J 2 bases, with 12 bases left between them. Germline V lookup: CDR1 SQVTM, CDR2 ANQGSEA. The CDR3 spans 13 residues. DNA for the CDR3: TGCAGCGTGGCCCAGGGTTTCACAGATACGCAGTATTTT. Translation gives CSVAQGFTDTQYF.

In its sample, this clonotype is medium-sized. The library was built for alpha chains, so this beta chain is an off-target read and its size means little. The genes are TRBV12-3 or TRBV12-4 and TRBJ2-7; TRBD1 matches 8 bases. Trimming cost V 5 bases and J 4 bases; bases outside gene matches: 4. CDR3 length equals 13 residues. CDR3 protein: CASSPGQGYEQYF. The CDR3, as DNA: TGTGCCAGCAGTCCTGGACAGGGTTACGAGCAGTACTTC.

Sample share makes this clonotype medium-sized (0.01 to 0.1%). This beta chain appears as a stray read in a library generated for alpha chains; its size is not informative. The CDR3 DNA follows: TGTGCCAGCAGCTTACTGGGGCTAGCGGAAGAGACCCAGTACTTC. As protein: CASSLLGLAEETQYF. This sequence joins TRBV7-2 and TRBJ2-5; TRBD2 matches 7 bases. The junction had 6 bases not matched to a gene; V was cut back by 2 bases and J by 3 bases. This CDR3 spans 15 amino acids. Germline-derived CDR1 and CDR2 are SGHTA and FQGNSA.

This clonotype came up many times. This beta chain represents an off-target read in a library built for alpha chains; its size is of limited meaning. The chain employs TRBV10-3 and TRBJ2-2; 8 nucleotides match TRBD1. In germline, CDR1 is ENHRY, CDR2 SYGVKD. The V gene end was trimmed by 10 bases and the J gene end by 6 bases; junction bases not matched to a gene: 10. The CDR3 covers 14 residues. The CDR3, as DNA: TGTGCCACGCGTCAGGGGGCTATGGCCGGGGAGCTGTTTTTT. It specifies CATRQGAMAGELFF.